The 27 T cell receptor beta chains in this list originate from one sample, sequenced in a study of blood T cell repertoires in COVID-19. Clones were sequenced by immunoSEQ multiplex PCR, and TCRdb holds only the in-frame ones, with some missing. The sample has approximately 200,000 clones; nearly 90% are singletons. The sequenced material came from PBMCs or T cells enriched from blood (not recorded which). These receptors came from a man younger than 45 who had recovered from COVID-19.

The chain combines TRBV30 with TRBJ2-1; TRBD2 is a possible D gene (6 bases). Germline V gives CDR1 GTSNPN, CDR2 SVGIG (reference sequence). Trimming removed 5 bases from V and 3 bases from J, with 14 bases in between. This CDR3 comprises 14 residues. The CDR3 DNA sequence: TGTGCCTGGGAGGCGGGCGGGAACTACAATGAGCAGTTCTTC. Translated: CAWEAGGNYNEQFF.

V usage is TRBV30 and J usage is TRBJ1-4; TRBD1 might be the D (6 bases). The germline V gene has CDR1 GTSNPN and CDR2 SVGIG (reference sequence). V was pared by 1 base and J by 3 bases, with 12 bases between. The CDR3 is 15 residues long. The CDR3 DNA follows: TGTGCCTGGAGTGAGCTGGACAGACCTAATGAAAAACTGTTTTTT. It translates to CAWSELDRPNEKLFF.

V and J are TRBV3-1 (or the pseudogene TRBV3-2) and TRBJ2-1; TRBD1 might be the D (6 bases). V was pared by 2 bases and J by 5 bases, with 16 bases between. CDR1 LGHDT and CDR2 YNNKEL come from the germline V gene (reference sequence). The CDR3 covers 16 residues. The CDR3: CASSQIKHPGDNEQFF. The CDR3 coding sequence is TGTGCCAGCAGCCAAATAAAACACCCAGGGGACAATGAGCAGTTCTTC.

The V gene is TRBV5-6, the J gene TRBJ1-1; D possibly corresponds to TRBD1 (5 bases). The CDR3 length is 12 residues. Trimming took 2 bases from V and 7 from J, leaving 9 bases between them. Germline-derived CDR1 and CDR2 are SGHDT and YYEEEE. Written as DNA, the CDR3 is TGTGCCAGCAGCTTCACAGGCCTTGAAGCTTTCTTT. This encodes CASSFTGLEAFF.

V is TRBV10-3 and J is TRBJ2-1; maybe TRBD2 (6 bases). CDR1 and CDR2 (germline): ENHRY, SYGVKD. V was shortened by 6 bases and J by 6 bases, with 21 bases between the two germline ends. CDR3 length equals 16 residues. The CDR3 sequence: CAISPKLAGLGNEQFF. The CDR3 DNA reads as TGTGCCATCAGCCCCAAACTAGCAGGTTTGGGCAATGAGCAGTTCTTC.

As DNA, the CDR3 is TGTGCCACAGTGGCGGTAGGACAGGGGCAACAGCCCCAGCATTTT. It is translated as CATVAVGQGQQPQHF. The chain employs TRBV15 and TRBJ1-5; 9 bases match TRBD1. Germline V gene lookup returns CDR1 LNHNV and CDR2 YYDKDF (reference sequence). The CDR3 loop spans 15 amino acids. The junction had 13 bases not matched to a gene; V was cut back by 9 bases and J by 7 bases.

This chain links TRBV4-1 with TRBJ1-1; tentative D call: TRBD1 (6 bases). V lost 1 base and J 8 bases, leaving 14 bases between the germline ends. CDR3 size: 14 residues. Germline V gene lookup returns CDR1 MGHRA and CDR2 YSYEKL. The CDR3 DNA follows: TGCGCCAGCAGCCAAGGTGGGGCCAGGGGAGAAGCTTTCTTT. Protein product: CASSQGGARGEAFF.

This clone showed up just a few times. The chain is built from TRBV11-2 and TRBJ2-5; 8 nucleotides line up with TRBD1. Germline CDR1 reads SGHAT; CDR2 reads FQNNGV. The CDR3 is made up of 17 amino acids. V was pared by 5 bases and J by 2 bases, with 13 bases of the junction left unmatched. Written as DNA, the CDR3 is TGTGCCAGCAGCAAACGACCGACCGGGACAGGACAAGAGACCCAGTACTTC. Amino acids: CASSKRPTGTGQETQYF.

The chain combines TRBV28 with TRBJ2-1; 7 positions match TRBD2. CDR1 is MDHEN and CDR2 is SYDVKM in the germline V gene. There are 14 residues in the CDR3. Losses at the gene ends were 6 bases for V and 2 bases for J; bases not matched to a gene: 4. The CDR3 DNA is TGTGCCAGCAGAACTAGCGCACCCTACAATGAGCAGTTCTTC. Its protein product is CASRTSAPYNEQFF.

The chain is built from TRBV30 and TRBJ1-2; no clear D. CDR1 and CDR2 (germline): GTSNPN, SVGIG (reference sequence). This CDR3 region has 15 residues. V shed 8 bases and J shed 8 bases, with 27 bases lying between them. CDR3 residues: CARTGAKPGFLGYTF. The CDR3 DNA reads as TGTGCCCGTACGGGAGCTAAACCCGGGTTTTTAGGCTACACCTTC.

CDR3 loop: CASGEGQTYGYTF. DNA for the CDR3: TGTGCCAGCGGAGAGGGTCAGACCTATGGCTACACCTTC. The V call is TRBV28, the J call TRBJ1-2; no firm D call. Germline CDR1 reads MDHEN; CDR2 reads SYDVKM. Trimming stripped 8 bases from V and 4 bases from J, with 14 bases between. This CDR3 has 13 residues.

As DNA, the CDR3 is TGTGCCAGCAGCCAAGAGGAAACGAGGGATTACACAGATACGCAGTATTTT. Translating gives CASSQEETRDYTDTQYF. This chain joins TRBV4-2 and TRBJ2-3, with D maybe TRBD2 (5 bases). The CDR3 is made up of 17 amino acids. Trimming stripped 0 bases from V and 2 bases from J, with 15 bases between. Germline-derived CDR1 and CDR2 are LGHNA and YNFKEQ.

This rearrangement joins TRBV14 to TRBJ1-1; 9 nucleotides align to TRBD1. V gave up 1 base and J gave up 7 bases; unmatched junction bases: 10. The CDR3 spans 16 residues. Germline V gives CDR1 SGHDN, CDR2 FVKESK. CDR3 DNA: TGTGCCAGCAGCCAAGCCCAAGGGACAGGGAGTTTTGAAGCTTTCTTT. Protein: CASSQAQGTGSFEAFF. The variable domain in full, completed from reference TRBV14 and TRBJ1-1, reads EAGVTQFPSHSVIEKGQTVTLRCDPISGHDNLYWYRRVMGKEIKFLLHFVKESKQDESGMPNNRFLAERTGGTYSTLKVQPAELEDSGVYFCASSQAQGTGSFEAFFGQGTRLTVV.

This clone came up once. The V gene is TRBV9, the J gene TRBJ2-7; D might be TRBD1 (6 bases). The germline V gene encodes CDR1 SGDLS and CDR2 YYNGEE. Trimming removed 4 bases at V and 0 bases at J, with 11 bases between. The CDR3 totals 14 residues. This CDR3 is CASSPRQVSYEQYF. CDR3 nucleotides: TGTGCCAGCAGCCCGCGACAGGTCTCCTACGAGCAGTACTTC.

This chain links TRBV6-1 with TRBJ1-5; D uncertain. Germline CDR1 is MNHNS and CDR2 is SASEGT. The CDR3 contains 17 residues. Trimming removed 0 bases at V and 3 bases at J, with 15 bases between. CDR3 loop: CASSEAPGGNNNQPQHF. CDR3 DNA: TGTGCCAGCAGTGAAGCGCCGGGAGGAAATAACAATCAGCCCCAGCATTTT.

The chain has TRBV19 and TRBJ2-7, with D tentatively TRBD1 (5 bases). V dropped 5 bases and J dropped 3 bases, with 8 bases sitting between them. This CDR3 spans 12 amino acids. Germline V gene data show CDR1 as LNHDA and CDR2 as SQIVND (reference sequence). The CDR3 region is CASSSDSYEQYF. CDR3 DNA sequence: TGTGCCAGTAGTTCAGACAGCTACGAGCAGTACTTC.

This chain joins TRBV3-1 (or the pseudogene TRBV3-2) and TRBJ1-2; no definite D call. Germline V gene data show CDR1 as LGHDT and CDR2 as YNNKEL (reference sequence). CDR3 size: 17 residues. The germline V and J ends were trimmed by 1 base and 2 bases, with 17 bases remaining between them. CDR3 residues: CASSQGLSWAGNYGYTF. CDR3 sequence (DNA): TGTGCCAGCAGCCAAGGACTCTCGTGGGCGGGAAACTATGGCTACACCTTC.

This chain joins TRBV5-1 and TRBJ1-3; D gene ambiguous. This CDR3 has 18 residues. Per the germline V gene, CDR1 is SGHRS and CDR2 is YFSETQ. The V end lost 4 bases, the J end lost 2 bases, and 22 bases lay between the germline ends. CDR3 bases: TGCGCCAGCAGCCCGGCCCCCGAGAGACACTGGGCTGGAAACACCATATATTTT. Its protein is CASSPAPERHWAGNTIYF.

This clone was recorded a few times. The chain uses TRBV6-1 and TRBJ1-2, with 7 positions matching TRBD1. The J segment lost 6 bases and the V segment lost 2 bases, leaving 6 bases of the junction unmatched. The CDR3 consists of 14 residues. Germline V gene data show CDR1 as MNHNS and CDR2 as SASEGT. The CDR3 sequence: CASSERQGRDGYTF. Here the CDR3 DNA reads TGTGCCAGCAGTGAACGACAGGGAAGAGATGGCTACACCTTC.

This rearrangement joins TRBV5-4 to TRBJ2-7; TRBD2 agrees at 8 bases. V lost 3 bases to trimming and J lost 1 base; unmatched junction nucleotides: 3. CDR3 length equals 14 residues. From germline, CDR1 is SGHNT and CDR2 YYREEE (reference sequence). In DNA form, the CDR3 reads TGTGCCAGCAGCTGGGGACTAGAATCCTACGAGCAGTACTTC. This translates into CASSWGLESYEQYF.

The chain links TRBV5-8 to TRBJ1-6, with TRBD1 matching 9 bases. The J segment lost 10 bases and the V segment lost 0 bases, leaving 5 bases of the junction unmatched. Germline V gene sequence: CDR1 SGHTS, CDR2 YDEGEE. The CDR3 extends over 15 amino acids. CDR3 nucleotide sequence: TGTGCCAGCAGCTTGGGCGGGACAGGGAGATCACCCCTCCACTTT. Amino acid sequence: CASSLGGTGRSPLHF.

The V gene is TRBV28, the J gene TRBJ1-2; D call uncertain. Trimming stripped 4 bases from V and 0 bases from J, with 12 bases between. Germline V gives CDR1 MDHEN, CDR2 SYDVKM. This CDR3 region has 15 residues. CDR3 residues: CASSSPVKANYGYTF. The CDR3 bases are TGTGCCAGCAGTTCCCCAGTAAAAGCTAACTATGGCTACACCTTC.

The chain links TRBV5-5 to TRBJ1-1; possibly TRBD1 for D (6 bases). With 4 bases removed from V and 3 bases from J, the gap between germline ends came to 13 bases. Germline CDR1 and CDR2: SGHKS and YYEKEE (reference sequence). The CDR3 has 14 residues. The CDR3, as DNA: TGTGCCAGCAGCCCAATGACAGGCTACACTGAAGCTTTCTTT. Protein product: CASSPMTGYTEAFF.

The genes are TRBV5-1 and TRBJ1-1, with 7 bases that match TRBD1. There are 16 residues in the CDR3. With 1 base clipped from V and 2 bases from J, the junction kept 8 bases outside the gene matches. From germline, CDR1 is SGHRS and CDR2 YFSETQ. CDR3 region: CASSLPRDRPNTEAFF. CDR3 in DNA: TGCGCCAGCAGCTTGCCCAGGGACAGACCAAACACTGAAGCTTTCTTT. Filled out from reference TRBV5-1 and TRBJ1-1, the complete variable domain reads KAGVTQTPRYLIKTRGQQVTLSCSPISGHRSVSWYQQTPGQGLQFLFEYFSETQRNKGNFPGRFSGRQFSNSRSEMNVSTLELGDSALYLCASSLPRDRPNTEAFFGQGTRLTVV.

V is TRBV19 and J is TRBJ1-1; possibly TRBD1 for D (6 bases). With 4 bases removed from V and 9 bases from J, the gap between germline ends came to 12 bases. Germline V gene sequence: CDR1 LNHDA, CDR2 SQIVND (reference sequence). The CDR3 has 12 amino acids. Written as DNA, the CDR3 is TGTGCCAGTAGTAGGTGGACAGACCAAGCTTTCTTT. Its protein product is CASSRWTDQAFF.

The chain has TRBV3-1 (or the pseudogene TRBV3-2) and TRBJ2-4; TRBD2 agrees at 8 bases. Looked up from germline, CDR1 is LGHDT and CDR2 is YNNKEL (reference sequence). Trimming cost V 3 bases and J 0 bases; bases outside gene matches: 16. The CDR3 runs to 20 residues. CDR3 nucleotide sequence: TGTGCCAGCAGCCAGAACGGGGGGGCCGATCTTCTTTTAGCCAAAAACATTCAGTACTTC. Translating it yields CASSQNGGADLLLAKNIQYF.

The V gene is TRBV9, the J gene TRBJ1-1; D not certain. Germline CDR1 SGDLS, CDR2 YYNGEE. The CDR3 totals 13 residues. Trimming stripped 2 bases from V and 6 bases from J, with 11 bases between. The CDR3 DNA follows: TGTGCCAGCAGCGTCGCCCTAGCTTCTGAAGCTTTCTTT. Translation gives CASSVALASEAFF.